Sequencing of this TCR beta chain was carried out in a study of blood T cell repertoires in COVID-19. The data were produced by immunoSEQ multiplex PCR, yet TCRdb's version contains in-frame clones alone and is incomplete. The data show 340,000 or so clones, just over 85% seen once. Participants reported their clinical history, and cohort assignment relied on those reports. Germline-derived CDR1 and CDR2 are LGHDT and YNNKEL (reference sequence). The CDR3 is 15 residues long. V was cut by 1 base and J by 3 bases, with 10 bases left in between. Input material: PBMCs or T cells enriched from blood (not recorded which). This sequence originates from a woman aged 40 to 50 with acute COVID-19. The rearrangement joins TRBV3-1 (or the pseudogene TRBV3-2) to TRBJ1-3; no definite D call. The CDR3 nucleotides are TGTGCCAGCAGCCAAGCAGGATCGGATGGAAACACCATATATTTT. As protein: CASSQAGSDGNTIYF.